Given below is one TCR beta chain in context. Antigen specificity is unknown. Sequencing used immunoSEQ multiplex PCR; TCRdb keeps in-frame clones, though not all of them. Of tens of thousands of clones listed, around 92% are singletons. The trim removed 3 bases at V and 2 bases at J, leaving 20 bases unmatched. This CDR3 has 20 amino acids. Germline CDR1 reads SGDLS; CDR2 reads YYNGEE. This record comes from a study of graft-versus-host responses after intestinal transplantation. About the study: Those transplanted obtained multivisceral, liver-intestinal, or isolated intestinal grafts.

Material: unstimulated CD8+ T cells sorted from spleen or lymph node cells, obtained before intestinal transplant. This chain uses TRBV9 with TRBJ2-1; 7 bases are a match to TRBD2. The TCR comes from a human donor who received an intestinal transplant. CDR3 coding DNA: TGTGCCAGCAGCGGATCCGAAGGCAAGCGCGGGGGACGCCCCTACAATGAGCAGTTCTTC. This encodes CASSGSEGKRGGRPYNEQFF.